This TCR beta chain was identified in a study of T cells expressing NK-cell markers. With UMIs, 5'RACE template switching was used to make TCR beta cDNA. TCRdb processed the 5' RACE reads again and assigns one entry to each CDR3 protein, with no DNA. The sample table includes 300,000 to 500,000 distinct CDR3 sequences. The germline gives CDR1 MNHEY, CDR2 SMNVEV (reference sequence). The CDR3 is 13 amino acids. The sequenced material came from blood T cells: a sorted CD56 or NKG2C T cell subset, CD4+ or CD8+ T cells, or bulk PBMC T cells (not recorded which). The TCR sequence derives from a woman aged 45-59 years in good health. The chain uses TRBV27 and TRBJ2-1; TCRdb reports TRBD1, a call that lacks DNA to check it against. Here the CDR3 reads CATTGLGYNEQFF.